This T cell receptor beta chain was identified in a study of molecular identifiers for immune sequencing clone quantification (dated by TCRdb to about 2018). In terms of the full investigation: For a replicate experiment, the RNA from either 20,000 or 100,000 naive CD8 T cells was divided into five aliquots, and four of those aliquots went on to sequencing. The study was a methods study using CD8 T cells to benchmark molecular-identifier clustering-based TCR repertoire sequencing (MIDCIRS) and TCR RNA copy counting.

Broad study findings and their caveats: Even against a background of about 960,000 naive CD8 T cells, spiked-in Jurkat TCR RNA amounting to a single cell's worth was reported to be detectable. Highly expanded clone sizes could be underestimated because identical TCR molecules may share a barcode. Modeling estimated 2.5 to 3.5 recovered TCR RNA copies per cell, compared with about ten by digital PCR, which implies about 30% capture efficiency. When barcode sub-clustering was left out, chimeric consensus sequences inflated TCR diversity, with chimeras reaching as high as 47%. Spiked-in Jurkat TCR RNA (around 9 copies' worth), which is not part of the donor repertoire, was contained in the naive libraries. In CMV-specific effector cells, clones with more than 20 RNA copies contained over 98% of molecules, whereas in naive cells such clones contained under 1% of molecules.

About this clonotype itself: Its antigen is not yet known. No clone much larger than this one lies a single base away; base qualities are absent.

Naive CD8 T cell libraries were made from approximately 20,000 to 1,000,000 sorted cells using 10%, 30% or 50% of purified RNA. On a BD FACSAria II, naive CD8 T cells were FACS-sorted as CD8+CD4-CCR7+CD45RA+ and collected into RLT Plus buffer. To test detection sensitivity, Jurkat RNA equal to ten TCR copies was added to samples of roughly 18,000-1,000,000 naive CD8 T cells. CD8 T cells were enriched with RosetteSep CD8+ T Cell Enrichment Cocktail and Ficoll-Paque, followed by ACK red cell lysis. From cysteine to phenylalanine, the CDR3 is 14 amino acids long. The entry retains the CDR3 DNA only, 42 bases that are in frame from base 1. Based on the germline V gene, the CDR1 and CDR2 sequences are MNHEY and SVGAGI. Deletion took 4 bases off V and 2 bases off J, with a span of 8 bases between the germline ends. Library preparation employed PCR. TCRdb shows the sequencer as Illumina HiSeq 4000. Bulk TCR libraries were prepared as previously described, using TCR primers listed in Table S5. Purification of total RNA was performed with the Qiagen AllPrep DNA/RNA kit. Before analysis, reads from multiple sequencing runs of one library were combined. Processing in the source paper ran as follows. Reads were retained only if the reads had an exact TCR constant sequence, and the retained reads were trimmed to 150 nt and grouped according to their 12-nt molecular barcodes. Reads in each barcode group were sub-clustered using a 15% Levenshtein threshold, and a quality-weighted consensus sequence was built for each RNA molecule. Non-functional sequences were filtered out, along with any lower-count sequence sitting one edit away from another sequence. Based on fitting two negative binomial distributions, any barcode sub-cluster with under 20% of the maximum read count was discarded. The raw public data were reprocessed by TCRdb itself: fastp quality trimming at Q25, MiXCR clonotype calling, in-frame beta chains only. Each entry is one CDR3 protein sequence, shown with its most common DNA and genes. The authors' filters were not applied to this entry. This sample gives about 640,000 distinct CDR3 sequences in total; nearly 20% of them show up just once. In total, the top ten clones hold roughly 0.83% of the sample.

The chain was built from TRBV6-5 and TRBJ1-4, with a weak D call of TRBD1 (5 bases match). This receptor was identified in a human donor in good health. Some libraries in this study had Jurkat cell RNA spiked in. Specimen: naive CD8+ T cells from blood, with Jurkat cell RNA spiked in. The cell subset or site label for this specimen denotes: FACS-sorted CD8+CD4-CCR7+CD45RA+ naive T cells. The DNA is as follows: TGTGCCAGCAGTTCGGCAGGGACTAATGAAAAACTGTTTTTT. Its translation reads: CASSSAGTNEKLFF.